These 28 T cell receptor beta chains came from one sample sequenced in a study of radiotherapy plus CTLA-4 blockade in lung cancer. The protocol was immunoSEQ multiplex PCR, while the TCRdb copy is restricted to in-frame clones and leaves out a portion. The sample records 40,000 to 45,000 clones, roughly 67% being singletons. The sample in question was peripheral blood, obtained from a patient treated with radiotherapy plus ipilimumab. The receptors originated from a human donor with non-small cell lung cancer who had a partial response to radiotherapy plus ipilimumab.

This clone was detected only a few times. The genes are TRBV25-1 and TRBJ1-2, with D hard to call. The V gene lost 8 bases and the J gene lost 8 bases, with 21 bases spanning the gap. The CDR3 length is 14 residues. The germline gives CDR1 MGHDK, CDR2 SYGVNS. CDR3 in DNA: TGTGCCAGCTCCCGGGAGGGCAAGTCCTACGGCTACACCTTC. Protein product: CASSREGKSYGYTF.

The chain carries TRBV5-5 and TRBJ2-5; 10 bases align to TRBD1. The CDR3 is 13 amino acids. V lost 4 bases to trimming and J lost 4 bases; unmatched junction nucleotides: 1. The V gene's germline CDR1 is SGHKS and CDR2 YYEKEE (reference sequence). The CDR3 loop reads CASSGTGVETQYF. CDR3 in DNA: TGTGCCAGCAGCGGGACAGGGGTAGAGACCCAGTACTTC.

The sample holds one count of this clone. The genes are TRBV7-2 and TRBJ1-5; 10 nucleotides match TRBD1. Germline CDR1 and CDR2: SGHTA and FQGNSA. The CDR3 loop spans 15 amino acids. V trimming: 3 bases; J trimming: 6 bases; junction bases outside the gene matches: 5. The CDR3 region is CASSLRTGGSQPQHF. The CDR3 DNA sequence: TGTGCCAGCAGCTTGAGGACAGGGGGAAGTCAGCCCCAGCATTTT. Looking up the rest from reference TRBV7-2 and TRBJ1-5 gives the full variable domain: GAGVSQSPSNKVTEKGKDVELRCDPISGHTALYWYRQSLGQGLEFLIYFQGNSAPDKSGLPSDRFSAERTGGSVSTLTIQRTQQEDSAVYLCASSLRTGGSQPQHFGDGTRLSIL.

This clone was seen repeatedly, ten times or more. The chain joins TRBV5-4 to TRBJ1-5; D not resolved. V was trimmed by 0 bases and J by 3 bases, leaving 7 bases between them. This CDR3 is 14 amino acids long. Germline CDR1 is SGHNT and CDR2 is YYREEE (reference sequence). CDR3 DNA: TGTGCCAGCAGCTTGGGAGGAAACAATCAGCCCCAGCATTTT. Protein sequence: CASSLGGNNQPQHF. Together with reference TRBV5-4 and TRBJ1-5, the CDR3 gives the full variable domain: ETGVTQSPTHLIKTRGQQVTLRCSSQSGHNTVSWYQQALGQGPQFIFQYYREEENGRGNFPPRFSGLQFPNYSSELNVNALELDDSALYLCASSLGGNNQPQHFGDGTRLSIL.

Comments on this clone: Likely a read error: the CDR3 ends without its conserved phenylalanine or tryptophan. Written as DNA, the CDR3 is TGTGCCAGCAGCTTAGCACAGGGGAAAGGCTACACCCTC. It codes for CASSLAQGKGYTL. This chain uses TRBV7-2 with TRBJ1-2, with 7 bases aligning to TRBD1. CDR3 length: 13 amino acids. Germline assignment: CDR1 SGHTA and CDR2 FQGNSA. Trimming took 0 bases from V and 8 from J; bases not matched to a gene: 3.

This clone appeared a few times. The chain employs TRBV7-8 and TRBJ2-4; possibly TRBD2 for D (7 bases). Germline CDR1 and CDR2: SGHVS and FQNEAQ. The germline V and J ends were trimmed by 3 bases and 7 bases, with 16 bases remaining between them. The CDR3 totals 15 residues. The DNA of the CDR3 is TGTGCCAGCAGCTTGAGAGGGGGGGTAGGGAACATTCAGTACTTC. It yields the protein CASSLRGGVGNIQYF.

The chain carries TRBV7-9 and TRBJ2-4; TRBD2 matches 13 bases. Germline assignment: CDR1 SEHNR and CDR2 FQNEAQ (reference sequence). Trimming removed 5 bases from V and 6 bases from J; junction bases left unmatched: 4. There are 15 residues in the CDR3. As DNA, the CDR3 is TGTGCCAGCAGCATACTAGCGGGAGGGCTAAACATTCAGTACTTC. This encodes CASSILAGGLNIQYF.

The chain has TRBV25-1 and TRBJ2-7; 11 nucleotides line up with TRBD2. Germline V gene lookup returns CDR1 MGHDK and CDR2 SYGVNS. V lost 11 bases, J lost 1 base, and 4 bases stayed unmatched. The CDR3 spans 13 residues. CDR3 in amino acids: CAARTSGSYEQYF. Here the CDR3 DNA reads TGTGCCGCGCGGACTAGCGGGTCCTACGAGCAGTACTTC.

The CDR3 sequence: CASSPPTGTASINEKLFF. The CDR3 DNA is TGTGCCAGCTCACCACCGACTGGGACAGCCTCAATTAATGAAAAACTGTTTTTT. The chain joins TRBV18 to TRBJ1-4; 7 bases are a match to TRBD1. The V and J ends lost 0 bases and 4 bases, in that order; junction bases with no gene match: 11. Germline values: CDR1 KGHSH, CDR2 LQKENI. This CDR3 contains 18 residues.

The chain recombines TRBV5-8 with TRBJ2-7; 8 positions match TRBD2. V lost 0 bases to trimming and J lost 4 bases; unmatched junction nucleotides: 3. The CDR3 sequence is 14 residues long. Germline V gives CDR1 SGHTS, CDR2 YDEGEE. The CDR3 DNA reads TGTGCCAGCAGCTTGGGCGGGAGGCCTTACGAGCAGTACTTC. It codes for CASSLGGRPYEQYF.

This clone was seen more than once but under ten times. The V and J genes are TRBV6-6 and TRBJ2-3, with D possibly being TRBD1 (6 bases). The germline CDR1 and CDR2 sequences are MNHNY and SVGAGI (reference sequence). Trimming took 10 bases from V and 7 from J, leaving 15 bases between them. CDR3 length equals 12 residues. The CDR3 is CATGLGTNTQYF. CDR3 nucleotide sequence: TGTGCCACGGGCCTAGGGACAAATACGCAGTATTTT.

The rearrangement uses TRBV11-2 and TRBJ2-7, with 10 bases lining up with TRBD2. The V gene's germline CDR1 is SGHAT and CDR2 FQNNGV. CDR3 length: 15 amino acids. V dropped 5 bases and J dropped 0; count of bases not matched to a gene: 4. CDR3 DNA sequence: TGTGCCAGCAGCAGGGGACTAGCGACCTCCTACGAGCAGTACTTC. Translation: CASSRGLATSYEQYF.

The J gene is TRBJ1-1, the V gene TRBV6-4, with D tentatively TRBD1 (6 bases). This CDR3 has 14 amino acids. V lost 6 bases to trimming and J lost 10 bases, with 21 bases between them. From germline, CDR1 is MRHNA and CDR2 SNTAGT. In nucleotides, the CDR3 is TGTGCCAGCAGAGACCTAAACAGGGACGGGGTAGCTTTCTTT. Translation: CASRDLNRDGVAFF.

The gene calls are TRBV7-9 and TRBJ2-5; 14 bases map to TRBD2. The germline gives CDR1 SEHNR, CDR2 FQNEAQ (reference sequence). With V trimmed by 1 base and J by 10 bases, 8 bases remained unmatched. The CDR3 totals 16 residues. CDR3 sequence reads: CASSLEGTSGSRDQYF. The CDR3 nucleotides are TGTGCCAGCAGCTTAGAAGGGACTAGCGGGAGTCGGGACCAGTACTTC.

In this sample, this clone turned up once. The chain is built from TRBV7-2 and TRBJ2-5; D unclear. The V end lost 5 bases, the J end lost 4 bases, and 11 bases lay between the germline ends. CDR3 length: 13 residues. From germline, CDR1 is SGHTA and CDR2 FQGNSA. CDR3 nucleotide sequence: TGTGCCAGCAGCCCAGGTCTCGGAGAGACCCAGTACTTC. It specifies CASSPGLGETQYF. Filled out from reference TRBV7-2 and TRBJ2-5, the complete variable domain reads GAGVSQSPSNKVTEKGKDVELRCDPISGHTALYWYRQSLGQGLEFLIYFQGNSAPDKSGLPSDRFSAERTGGSVSTLTIQRTQQEDSAVYLCASSPGLGETQYFGPGTRLLVL.

The chain uses TRBV27 and TRBJ2-2, with D perhaps TRBD1 (6 bases). V lost 10 bases to trimming and J lost 2 bases, with 14 bases between them. CDR1 is MNHEY, CDR2 SMNVEV, per germline (reference sequence). CDR3 size: 14 residues. The CDR3 coding sequence is TGTGCCACACACCAGGGGTCTAACACCGGGGAGCTGTTTTTT. Protein: CATHQGSNTGELFF.

The gene calls are TRBV7-9 and TRBJ2-3; 14 bases are a match to TRBD2. There are 16 residues in the CDR3. Losses at the gene ends were 3 bases for V and 1 base for J; bases not matched to a gene: 0. Germline V gene data show CDR1 as SEHNR and CDR2 as FQNEAQ (reference sequence). The CDR3 is CASSLGLAGGTDTQYF. The CDR3 region has the DNA TGTGCCAGCAGCTTGGGACTAGCGGGGGGCACAGATACGCAGTATTTT. Supplemented by reference TRBV7-9 and TRBJ2-3, the full variable domain reads DTGVSQNPRHKITKRGQNVTFRCDPISEHNRLYWYRQTLGQGPEFLTYFQNEAQLEKSRLLSDRFSAERPKGSFSTLEIQRTEQGDSAMYLCASSLGLAGGTDTQYFGPGTRLTVL.

This clone has a single count. CDR3 sequence: CASSDGGTGRMIRAKNIQYF. The CDR3 bases are TGTGCCAGCAGCGACGGAGGGACAGGGAGAATGATTCGGGCCAAAAACATTCAGTACTTC. The rearrangement links TRBV5-5 to TRBJ2-4, with 9 bases that match TRBD1. The CDR3 sequence is 20 residues long. After removal of 4 bases from V and 1 base from J, the junction contained 18 bases not matched to a gene. Germline V gene sequence: CDR1 SGHKS, CDR2 YYEKEE (reference sequence).

The rearrangement uses TRBV7-2 and TRBJ2-1, with TRBD2 matching 10 bases. The CDR3 contains 15 residues. From germline, CDR1 is SGHTA and CDR2 FQGNSA. The V and J ends lost 5 bases and 6 bases, in that order; junction bases with no gene match: 7. The CDR3 is CASSLSGGLSNEQFF. The CDR3 region has the DNA TGTGCCAGCAGCCTTAGCGGGGGGCTTTCCAATGAGCAGTTCTTC.

The CDR3 sequence is CSGAVQETQYF. The CDR3 nucleotides read TGCAGCGGGGCAGTTCAAGAGACCCAGTACTTC. This chain uses TRBV29-1 with TRBJ2-5; D gene unclear. V gave up 7 bases and J gave up 2 bases, with 8 bases separating them. The CDR3 has 11 amino acids. Germline CDR1 reads SQVTM; CDR2 reads ANQGSEA.

The chain links TRBV7-2 to TRBJ2-1; 8 bases align to TRBD2. This CDR3 is built from 15 residues. The germline CDR1 and CDR2 sequences are SGHTA and FQGNSA. J lost 4 bases, V lost 5 bases, and 7 bases had no gene match. The CDR3 DNA reads TGTGCCAGCAGCCCCCAGCGGGGGAGTTACAATGAGCAGTTCTTC. It translates to CASSPQRGSYNEQFF.

Only a few counts were recorded for this clone. The J gene is TRBJ1-2, the V gene TRBV6-5, with unresolved D. The CDR3 runs 13 residues. V lost 6 bases and J lost 4, with 12 bases in between. Germline CDR1 reads MNHEY; CDR2 reads SVGAGI. The CDR3 DNA reads as TGTGCCAGCAGGGGCCCCCCACTCTATGGCTACACCTTC. Its translation is CASRGPPLYGYTF.

This clone was picked up a small number of times. This sequence joins TRBV14 and TRBJ2-4, with 11 bases identical to TRBD2. With 2 bases clipped from V and 5 bases from J, the junction kept 5 bases outside the gene matches. The CDR3 loop spans 16 amino acids. Germline V CDR1 and CDR2: SGHDN, FVKESK. The CDR3 region has the DNA TGTGCCAGCAGCCAAATAGCGGGAGGGCCGGAAAACATTCAGTACTTC. Translated, it gives CASSQIAGGPENIQYF.

This chain connects TRBV10-3 to TRBJ1-5; D uncertain. Germline CDR1 reads ENHRY; CDR2 reads SYGVKD. The CDR3 has 15 amino acids. With 0 bases removed from V and 3 bases from J, the gap between germline ends came to 9 bases. CDR3 region: CAISESSQNNQPQHF. CDR3 bases: TGTGCCATCAGTGAGTCTAGCCAGAACAATCAGCCCCAGCATTTT.

The chain couples TRBV5-4 to TRBJ2-1, with 13 nucleotides matching TRBD2. From germline, CDR1 is SGHNT and CDR2 YYREEE (reference sequence). J lost 9 bases, V lost 4 bases, and 10 bases had no gene match. The CDR3 runs 16 residues. CDR3 sequence reads: CASSKRTSGGDSEQFF. The CDR3 bases are TGTGCCAGCAGCAAGCGGACTAGCGGGGGTGATAGTGAGCAGTTCTTC.

The chain is built from TRBV2 and TRBJ1-1; no reliable D call. V lost 5 bases to trimming and J lost 6 bases, with 13 bases between them. Germline assignment: CDR1 SNHLY and CDR2 FYNNEI. CDR3 length: 13 residues. Written as DNA, the CDR3 is TGTGCCAGCAGTCCTGAACTCCGGGCTGAAGCTTTCTTT. It is translated as CASSPELRAEAFF.

The rearrangement links TRBV19 to TRBJ2-7; 7 bases map to TRBD2. The CDR3 totals 14 residues. The germline V gene encodes CDR1 LNHDA and CDR2 SQIVND (reference sequence). V gave up 2 bases and J gave up 5 bases; unmatched junction bases: 6. The CDR3 region is CASSISGISDEQYF. CDR3 nucleotide sequence: TGTGCCAGTAGTATAAGCGGGATAAGCGACGAGCAGTACTTC. The full variable domain, with the rest looked up from reference TRBV19 and TRBJ2-7, is DGGITQSPKYLFRKEGQNVTLSCEQNLNHDAMYWYRQDPGQGLRLIYYSQIVNDFQKGDIAEGYSVSREKKESFPLTVTSAQKNPTAFYLCASSISGISDEQYFGPGTRLTVT.

The chain uses TRBV5-1 and TRBJ2-7, with a possible D match to TRBD1 (6 bases). V was trimmed by 4 bases and J by 6 bases, leaving 17 bases between them. The CDR3 totals 14 residues. CDR1 is SGHRS, CDR2 YFSETQ, per germline. The CDR3 here is CASSLQTGSGEQYF. The CDR3 nucleotides read TGCGCCAGCAGCCTCCAGACAGGTTCTGGCGAGCAGTACTTC. Full variable domain (missing parts from reference TRBV5-1 and TRBJ2-7): KAGVTQTPRYLIKTRGQQVTLSCSPISGHRSVSWYQQTPGQGLQFLFEYFSETQRNKGNFPGRFSGRQFSNSRSEMNVSTLELGDSALYLCASSLQTGSGEQYFGPGTRLTVT.